The clone carrying this TCR beta chain was observed a single time. Its antigen is unidentified. This sample was taken from a study of cytomegalovirus exposure and HLA in healthy donors. Study results and caveats: Later analysis identified 16,951 TCR beta sequences associated with HLA alleles, using a false discovery rate threshold of 0.05.

With 60 Vbeta and 13 Jbeta primers, the PCR was carried out. Libraries were prepared by immunoSEQ multiplex PCR; TCRdb keeps only in-frame clonotypes and omits some of them. This table holds 75,000 to 90,000 clones, around 79% found once. V shed 3 bases, J shed 4 bases, and the junction held 3 bases outside the gene matches. Germline V CDR1 and CDR2: MNHEY, SMNVEV (reference sequence). The CDR3 has 14 residues. The sequencing input was PBMCs. V gene TRBV27 combines with J gene TRBJ2-7; TRBD2 matches 10 bases. The source is a male donor in good health and CMV-seropositive. The CDR3 sequence is CASSFSSGSYEQYF. In DNA form, the CDR3 reads TGTGCCAGCAGTTTTTCTAGCGGGAGTTACGAGCAGTACTTC.